What follows are 27 T cell receptor beta chains derived from one specimen sequenced in a study of cytomegalovirus exposure and HLA in healthy donors. The PCR employed 60 Vbeta primers together with 13 Jbeta primers. The protocol was immunoSEQ multiplex PCR, while the TCRdb copy is restricted to in-frame clones and leaves out a portion. The sample table sets out around 150,000 clones. Material for sequencing was PBMCs. The receptors derive from a woman aged 55-75 years in good health and CMV-seronegative.

The chain uses TRBV19 and TRBJ1-2, with 11 bases that match TRBD1. J was trimmed by 2 bases and V by 6 bases; bases with no gene match: 2. The CDR3 is 14 amino acids. CDR1 and CDR2 from the germline V gene are LNHDA and SQIVND (reference sequence). In nucleotides, the CDR3 is TGTGCCAGTAGGGGACAGGGGGGGAACTATGGCTACACCTTC. Amino acid sequence: CASRGQGGNYGYTF.

This sequence joins TRBV4-1 and TRBJ2-2, with D possibly TRBD2 on 6 matching bases. Trimming stripped 1 base from V and 7 bases from J, with 16 bases between. The CDR3 consists of 16 residues. Germline values: CDR1 MGHRA, CDR2 YSYEKL. The CDR3 region is CASSQGLTSVLGELFF. DNA for the CDR3: TGCGCCAGCAGCCAAGGGTTGACTAGTGTTCTCGGGGAGCTGTTTTTT.

The gene calls are TRBV7-2 and TRBJ2-5; D possibly corresponds to TRBD1 (6 bases). Trimming stripped 5 bases from V and 4 bases from J, with 11 bases between. Per germline, CDR1 SGHTA and CDR2 FQGNSA. This CDR3 comprises 13 residues. The CDR3 nucleotides are TGTGCCAGCAGCCGAGGACAGAGAGAGACCCAGTACTTC. This codes for CASSRGQRETQYF.

The chain joins TRBV18 to TRBJ2-7; D is undetermined. Looked up from germline, CDR1 is KGHSH and CDR2 is LQKENI. This CDR3 contains 12 residues. The ends were cut back, 3 bases at V and 2 bases at J, with 5 bases in the middle. The CDR3 reads CASSPATYEQYF. CDR3 nucleotide sequence: TGTGCCAGCTCACCGGCCACCTACGAGCAGTACTTC.

V is TRBV18 and J is TRBJ1-2; 8 nucleotides line up with TRBD1. The V gene end was trimmed by 3 bases and the J gene end by 5 bases; junction bases not matched to a gene: 14. The CDR3 has 17 amino acids. Germline CDR1 is KGHSH and CDR2 is LQKENI. The CDR3 nucleotides are TGTGCCAGCTCACCTAACGCACGGGACAGGTTACCTTATGGCTACACCTTC. Amino acids: CASSPNARDRLPYGYTF.

The chain uses TRBV7-6 and TRBJ2-6; 8 nucleotides agree with TRBD1. The CDR3 contains 18 residues. J lost 0 bases, V lost 5 bases, and 9 bases had no gene match. Germline V CDR1 and CDR2: SGHVS, FNYEAQ. CDR3 sequence reads: CASSPRTGFHSGANVLTF. Written as DNA, the CDR3 is TGTGCCAGCAGCCCGCGGACAGGGTTTCACTCTGGGGCCAACGTCCTGACTTTC.

The chain recombines TRBV9 with TRBJ2-2, with a possible D match to TRBD1 (5 bases). V was shortened by 0 bases and J by 6 bases, with 9 bases between the two germline ends. The CDR3 has 14 residues. Germline loops: CDR1 SGDLS, CDR2 YYNGEE. The CDR3 region has the DNA TGTGCCAGCAGCGTAGACATCAGGGCCGGGGAGCTGTTTTTT. It is translated as CASSVDIRAGELFF.

J is TRBJ1-2 and V is TRBV4-1; tentative D call: TRBD1 (6 bases). V shed 5 bases and J shed 2 bases, with 15 bases lying between them. From germline, CDR1 is MGHRA and CDR2 YSYEKL. CDR3 length equals 15 residues. CDR3 sequence: CASSGQGQQNYGYTF. CDR3 DNA sequence: TGCGCCAGCAGCGGTCAGGGGCAACAGAACTATGGCTACACCTTC.

The chain links TRBV13 to TRBJ2-7; tentatively, D is TRBD1 (5 bases). V gave up 5 bases and J gave up 3 bases, with 14 bases separating them. Germline CDR1 and CDR2: PRHDT and FYEKMQ (reference sequence). The CDR3 runs 14 residues. Here the CDR3 reads CASSLGAMVYEQYF. The CDR3 coding sequence is TGTGCCAGCAGCCTTGGGGCTATGGTCTACGAGCAGTACTTC. The entire variable domain, with the rest obtained from reference TRBV13 and TRBJ2-7, is as follows: AAGVIQSPRHLIKEKRETATLKCYPIPRHDTVYWYQQGPGQDPQFLISFYEKMQSDKGSIPDRFSAQQFSDYHSELNMSSLELGDSALYFCASSLGAMVYEQYFGPGTRLTVT.

The V gene is TRBV9, the J gene TRBJ2-2; tentatively, D is TRBD1 (5 bases). V was clipped by 4 bases and J by 1 base, with 8 bases between them. Germline V CDR1 and CDR2: SGDLS, YYNGEE. CDR3 size: 14 residues. The CDR3 loop reads CASSQGGNTGELFF. For the CDR3, the DNA is TGTGCCAGCAGCCAGGGTGGGAACACCGGGGAGCTGTTTTTT. Combining the CDR3 with reference TRBV9 and TRBJ2-2 gives the whole variable domain DSGVTQTPKHLITATGQRVTLRCSPRSGDLSVYWYQQSLDQGLQFLIQYYNGEERAKGNILERFSAQQFPDLHSELNLSSLELGDSALYFCASSQGGNTGELFFGEGSRLTVL.

The V and J genes are TRBV15 and TRBJ2-7; TRBD1 might be the D (6 bases). The V gene lost 3 bases and the J gene lost 2 bases, with 8 bases spanning the gap. The CDR3 sequence is 13 residues long. Per germline, CDR1 LNHNV and CDR2 YYDKDF (reference sequence). The CDR3 region is CATSRDSTYEQYF. The DNA for the CDR3 is TGTGCCACCAGCAGGGACAGCACCTACGAGCAGTACTTC.

J is TRBJ1-4 and V is TRBV5-1, with TRBD1 identical over 7 bases. The CDR3 runs to 15 residues. Germline-derived CDR1 and CDR2 are SGHRS and YFSETQ. The trim removed 5 bases at V and 7 bases at J, leaving 11 bases unmatched. The CDR3: CASRETGNLGEKLFF. Written as DNA, the CDR3 is TGCGCCAGCAGAGAGACAGGGAATTTGGGTGAAAAACTGTTTTTT. Filled out from reference TRBV5-1 and TRBJ1-4, the complete variable domain reads KAGVTQTPRYLIKTRGQQVTLSCSPISGHRSVSWYQQTPGQGLQFLFEYFSETQRNKGNFPGRFSGRQFSNSRSEMNVSTLELGDSALYLCASRETGNLGEKLFFGSGTQLSVL.

This chain connects TRBV7-8 to TRBJ2-3, with 9 bases matching TRBD2. The CDR3 loop spans 15 amino acids. The germline V gene encodes CDR1 SGHVS and CDR2 FQNEAQ. With 5 bases clipped from V and 1 base from J, the junction kept 4 bases outside the gene matches. The CDR3 bases are TGTGCCAGCAGCCTCCCTAGCGGGGGCACAGATACGCAGTATTTT. This gives the protein CASSLPSGGTDTQYF.

The gene calls are TRBV27 and TRBJ2-3, with TRBD1 matching over 10 bases. Trimming took 0 bases from V and 1 from J; bases not matched to a gene: 1. The CDR3 has 16 residues. Germline-derived CDR1 and CDR2 are MNHEY and SMNVEV (reference sequence). In DNA form, the CDR3 reads TGTGCCAGCAGTTTATCCGGGACAGGGGGCACAGATACGCAGTATTTT. Translating it yields CASSLSGTGGTDTQYF.

V gene TRBV7-9 combines with J gene TRBJ2-3; TRBD2 matches at 10 bases. The CDR3 is 17 residues long. The trim removed 3 bases at V and 4 bases at J, leaving 10 bases unmatched. From germline, CDR1 is SEHNR and CDR2 FQNEAQ (reference sequence). The CDR3 DNA reads as TGTGCCAGCAGCTTCCGACATCTAGCGGGAGTATCAGATACGCAGTATTTT. This encodes CASSFRHLAGVSDTQYF.

This chain connects TRBV18 to TRBJ1-2; D is ambiguous. Deletions cut 2 bases from V and 4 bases from J, with 11 bases between. The CDR3 runs to 14 residues. The V gene's germline CDR1 is KGHSH and CDR2 LQKENI. CDR3 nucleotides: TGTGCCAGCTCACCAGTTCAGGATGGCTATGGCTACACCTTC. Translation gives CASSPVQDGYGYTF.

The chain links TRBV30 to TRBJ2-1, with a weak D call TRBD2 (6 bases). The V gene lost 1 base and the J gene lost 4 bases, with 8 bases spanning the gap. The CDR3 is made up of 13 amino acids. Germline assignment: CDR1 GTSNPN and CDR2 SVGIG (reference sequence). The CDR3 is CAWSGDSYNEQFF. The CDR3 bases are TGTGCCTGGAGTGGGGACTCTTACAATGAGCAGTTCTTC.

V is TRBV30 and J is TRBJ1-2; 7 nucleotides agree with TRBD1. The V and J ends lost 2 bases and 4 bases, in that order; junction bases with no gene match: 1. Germline V gene data show CDR1 as GTSNPN and CDR2 as SVGIG (reference sequence). CDR3 size: 12 residues. CDR3 protein: CAWSWTGYGYTF. Here the CDR3 DNA reads TGTGCCTGGAGTTGGACAGGCTATGGCTACACCTTC.

The chain recombines TRBV9 with TRBJ2-1; TRBD1 is a possible D gene (6 bases). The CDR3 is 13 amino acids. The germline V gene has CDR1 SGDLS and CDR2 YYNGEE. With 4 bases removed from V and 7 bases from J, the gap between germline ends came to 12 bases. The CDR3 is CASSPGQRNEQFF. The CDR3 DNA follows: TGTGCCAGCAGCCCCGGACAGAGAAATGAGCAGTTCTTC. Combining the CDR3 with reference TRBV9 and TRBJ2-1 gives the whole variable domain DSGVTQTPKHLITATGQRVTLRCSPRSGDLSVYWYQQSLDQGLQFLIQYYNGEERAKGNILERFSAQQFPDLHSELNLSSLELGDSALYFCASSPGQRNEQFFGPGTRLTVL.

In regard to this clone: A read error is likely, as this CDR3 ends without the conserved phenylalanine or tryptophan. The V and J genes are TRBV25-1 and TRBJ2-7; TRBD1 agrees at 7 bases. From germline, CDR1 is MGHDK and CDR2 SYGVNS. V lost 6 bases and J lost 3; bases outside the gene matches: 5. This CDR3 is built from 13 residues. CDR3 loop: CASRRQGNYEQYS. CDR3 nucleotide sequence: TGTGCCAGCAGAAGACAGGGCAACTACGAGCAGTACTCC.

This chain joins TRBV25-1 and TRBJ2-1, with D uncertain. V lost 3 bases, J lost 0 bases, and 12 bases lay in between. CDR1 and CDR2 (germline): MGHDK, SYGVNS. The CDR3 is made up of 16 amino acids. The DNA of the CDR3 is TGTGCCAGCAGTGATACAACACCAAACTCCTACAATGAGCAGTTCTTC. This encodes CASSDTTPNSYNEQFF.

The chain links TRBV7-2 to TRBJ2-2; D may be TRBD1 (6 bases). CDR3 size: 15 residues. V was cut by 3 bases and J by 5 bases, with 13 bases left in between. The germline CDR1 and CDR2 sequences are SGHTA and FQGNSA. The DNA for the CDR3 is TGTGCCAGCAGCTTCCTGGCCAGGGGTACCGGGGAGCTGTTTTTT. Its protein is CASSFLARGTGELFF.

The J gene is TRBJ1-6, the V gene TRBV9; tentative D call: TRBD1 (6 bases). V lost 1 base to trimming and J lost 10 bases, with 15 bases between them. CDR3 length: 15 amino acids. Germline V gene lookup returns CDR1 SGDLS and CDR2 YYNGEE. DNA for the CDR3: TGTGCCAGCAGCGTAAAGGACAGCACGCCCTCACCCCTCCACTTT. As protein: CASSVKDSTPSPLHF.

The CDR3 DNA follows: TGTGCCAGCAGTGTCGGGGAGCAGTACTTC. Translation: CASSVGEQYF. The chain recombines TRBV2 with TRBJ2-7; no clear D gene. CDR1 is SNHLY and CDR2 is FYNNEI in the germline V gene. Trimming took 4 bases from V and 7 from J, leaving 5 bases between them. This CDR3 region has 10 residues.

About this clone: This specimen includes other DNA sequences encoding the same CDR3. This rearrangement joins TRBV9 to TRBJ2-5; the match to TRBD1 covers 9 bases. Germline V gene lookup returns CDR1 SGDLS and CDR2 YYNGEE. The trim removed 0 bases at V and 4 bases at J, leaving 4 bases unmatched. CDR3 length: 15 amino acids. CDR3 in amino acids: CASSVEHRGRETQYF. The CDR3 nucleotides read TGTGCCAGCAGCGTAGAACACAGGGGGCGAGAGACCCAGTACTTC.

This chain links TRBV30 with TRBJ1-1; 10 bases fit TRBD1. CDR3 length: 15 amino acids. Trimming removed 5 bases from V and 0 bases from J; junction bases left unmatched: 6. Germline values: CDR1 GTSNPN, CDR2 SVGIG (reference sequence). The CDR3 reads CAWSSGTGVNTEAFF. The DNA for the CDR3 is TGTGCCTGGTCGTCCGGGACAGGGGTGAACACTGAAGCTTTCTTT.

This chain links TRBV7-9 with TRBJ1-2; tentatively, D is TRBD1 (6 bases). CDR1 and CDR2 from the germline V gene are SEHNR and FQNEAQ (reference sequence). The V gene lost 5 bases and the J gene lost 3 bases, with 13 bases spanning the gap. This CDR3 contains 14 residues. In DNA, the CDR3 is TGTGCCAGCAGCGACGGGGGGCTCTACTATGGCTACACCTTC. It encodes CASSDGGLYYGYTF.